This is a list of T cell receptor beta chains from one sample in a study of beta chain features in type 1 diabetes. Clones were sequenced by immunoSEQ multiplex PCR, and TCRdb holds only the in-frame ones, with some missing. The table records roughly 150,000 clones, 9% to 10% of them present only once. Material: central memory CD4+ T cells from blood. These receptors came from a woman aged 25 to 45 with type 1 diabetes. CDR3s include the opening cysteine and the closing phenylalanine or tryptophan. Each record gives: clone size, V gene, D gene, J gene, CDR3 DNA, CDR3 protein. A D gene is named only where the DNA matches it firmly. Expanded clones are given a class, and other clones once, few, many or no size at all.

>NA|TRBV7-9|TRBD1|TRBJ1-5
TGTGCCAGCAGCCCCCGACAGGGGGCTCAGCCCCAGCATTTT
CASSPRQGAQPQHF
>few|TRBV14|TRBD1|TRBJ1-1
TGTGCCAGCAGCCAAGTAATCGGGACAGGGGAAGCTTTCTTT
CASSQVIGTGEAFF
>NA|TRBV15|NA|TRBJ2-7
TGTGCCACCAGCATGGGGGGACTGAGCTCCTACGAGCAGTACTTC
CATSMGGLSSYEQYF
>few|TRBV18|NA|TRBJ2-7
TGTGCCAGCTCACACGACAGAGCCTACGAGCAGTACTTC
CASSHDRAYEQYF
>NA|TRBV5-4|NA|TRBJ2-1
TGTGCCAGCAGCCAAGATTCCACCGGTGAGCAGTTCTTC
CASSQDSTGEQFF
>few|TRBV19|NA|TRBJ2-1
TGTGCCAGTAGTATCATTCGGGACAATGAGCAGTTCTTC
CASSIIRDNEQFF
>few|TRBV7-2|TRBD1|TRBJ2-5
TGTGCCAGCAGCTTACAACAGGGGGCCGAGACCCAGTACTTC
CASSLQQGAETQYF
>NA|TRBV6-5|TRBD2|TRBJ2-1
TGTGCCAGCAGTCGCGCGGTAGCGGGGAAGAATGAGCAGTTCTTC
CASSRAVAGKNEQFF
>few|TRBV2|NA|TRBJ2-1
TGTGCCAGCAGTGGTGAGGGATACAATGAGCAGTTCTTC
CASSGEGYNEQFF
>NA|TRBV11-1|NA|TRBJ2-3
TGTGCCAGCAGCCGGAGGTTAGCTGTCGCAGATACGCAGTATTTT
CASSRRLAVADTQYF